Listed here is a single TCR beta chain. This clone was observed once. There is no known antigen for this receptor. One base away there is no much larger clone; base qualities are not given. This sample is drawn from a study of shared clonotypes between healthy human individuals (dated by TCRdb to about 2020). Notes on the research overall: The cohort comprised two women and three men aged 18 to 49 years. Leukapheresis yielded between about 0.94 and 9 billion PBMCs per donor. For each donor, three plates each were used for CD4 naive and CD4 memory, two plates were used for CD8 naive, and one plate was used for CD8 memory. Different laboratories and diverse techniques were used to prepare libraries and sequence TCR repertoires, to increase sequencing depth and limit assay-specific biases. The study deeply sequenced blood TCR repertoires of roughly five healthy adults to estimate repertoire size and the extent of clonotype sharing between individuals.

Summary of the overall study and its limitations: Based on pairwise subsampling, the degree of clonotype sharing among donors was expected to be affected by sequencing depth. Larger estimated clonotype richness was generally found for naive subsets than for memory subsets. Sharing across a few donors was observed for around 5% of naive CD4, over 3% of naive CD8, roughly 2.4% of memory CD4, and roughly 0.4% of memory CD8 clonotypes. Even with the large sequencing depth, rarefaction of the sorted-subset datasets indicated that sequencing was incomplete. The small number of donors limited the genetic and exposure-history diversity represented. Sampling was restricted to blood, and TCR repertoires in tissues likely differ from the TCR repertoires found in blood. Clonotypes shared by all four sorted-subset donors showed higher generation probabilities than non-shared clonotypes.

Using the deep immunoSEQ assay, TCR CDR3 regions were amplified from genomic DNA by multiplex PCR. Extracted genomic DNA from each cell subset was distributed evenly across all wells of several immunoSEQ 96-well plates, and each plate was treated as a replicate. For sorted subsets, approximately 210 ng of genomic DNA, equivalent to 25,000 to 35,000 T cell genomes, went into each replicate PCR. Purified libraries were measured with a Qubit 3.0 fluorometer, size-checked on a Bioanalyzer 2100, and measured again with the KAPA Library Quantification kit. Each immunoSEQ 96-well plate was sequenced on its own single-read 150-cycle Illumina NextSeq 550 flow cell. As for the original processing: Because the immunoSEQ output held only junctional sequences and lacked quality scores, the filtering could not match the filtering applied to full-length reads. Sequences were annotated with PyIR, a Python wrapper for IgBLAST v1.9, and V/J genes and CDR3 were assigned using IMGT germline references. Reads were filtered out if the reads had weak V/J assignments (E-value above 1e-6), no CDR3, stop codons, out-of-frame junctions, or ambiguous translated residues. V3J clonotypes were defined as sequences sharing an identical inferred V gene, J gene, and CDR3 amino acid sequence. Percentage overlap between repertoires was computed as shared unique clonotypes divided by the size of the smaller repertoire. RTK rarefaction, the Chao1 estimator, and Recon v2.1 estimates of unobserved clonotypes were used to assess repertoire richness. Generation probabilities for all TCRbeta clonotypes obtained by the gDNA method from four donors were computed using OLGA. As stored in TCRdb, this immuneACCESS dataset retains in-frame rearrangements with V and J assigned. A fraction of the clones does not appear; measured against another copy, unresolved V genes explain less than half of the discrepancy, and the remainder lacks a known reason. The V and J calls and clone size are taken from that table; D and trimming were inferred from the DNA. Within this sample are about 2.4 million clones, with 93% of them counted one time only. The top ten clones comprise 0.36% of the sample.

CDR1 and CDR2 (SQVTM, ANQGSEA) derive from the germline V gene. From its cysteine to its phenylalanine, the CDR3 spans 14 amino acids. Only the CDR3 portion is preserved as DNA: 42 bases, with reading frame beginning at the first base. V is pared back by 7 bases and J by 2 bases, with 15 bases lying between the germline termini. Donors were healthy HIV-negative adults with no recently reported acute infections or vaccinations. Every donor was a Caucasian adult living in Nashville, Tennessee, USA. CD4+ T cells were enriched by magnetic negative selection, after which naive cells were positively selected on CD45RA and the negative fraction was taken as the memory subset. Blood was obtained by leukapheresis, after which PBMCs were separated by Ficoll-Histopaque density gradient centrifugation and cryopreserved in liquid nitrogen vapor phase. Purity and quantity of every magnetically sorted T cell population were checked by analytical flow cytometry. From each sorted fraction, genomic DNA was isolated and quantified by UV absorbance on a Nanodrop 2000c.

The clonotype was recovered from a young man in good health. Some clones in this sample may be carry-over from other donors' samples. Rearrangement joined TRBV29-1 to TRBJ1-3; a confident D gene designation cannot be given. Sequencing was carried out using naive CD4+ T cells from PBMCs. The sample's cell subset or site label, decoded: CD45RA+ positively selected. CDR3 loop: CSARRVQTGNTIYF. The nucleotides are TGCAGCGCCCGAAGAGTACAAACTGGAAACACCATATATTTT.